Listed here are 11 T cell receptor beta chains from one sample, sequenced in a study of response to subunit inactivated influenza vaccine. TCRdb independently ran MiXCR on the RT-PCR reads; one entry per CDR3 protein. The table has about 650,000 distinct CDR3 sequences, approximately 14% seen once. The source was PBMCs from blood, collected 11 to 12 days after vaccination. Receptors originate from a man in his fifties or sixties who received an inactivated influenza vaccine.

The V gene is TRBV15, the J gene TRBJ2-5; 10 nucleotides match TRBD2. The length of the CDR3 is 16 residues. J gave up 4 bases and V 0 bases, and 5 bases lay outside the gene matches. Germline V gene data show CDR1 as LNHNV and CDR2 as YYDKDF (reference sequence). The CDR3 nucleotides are TGTGCCACCAGCAGAGAAGCGGGGGGGGCCTCAGAGACCCAGTACTTC. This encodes CATSREAGGASETQYF.

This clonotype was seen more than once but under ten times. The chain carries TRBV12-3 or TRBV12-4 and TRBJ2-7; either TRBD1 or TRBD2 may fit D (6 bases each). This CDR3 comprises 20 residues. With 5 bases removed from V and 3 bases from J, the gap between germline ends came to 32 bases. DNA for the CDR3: TGTGCCAGCAGTCCTAGCGCCCTCCTCCTTACAGGGTCTGCCGTCTACGAGCAGTACTTC. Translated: CASSPSALLLTGSAVYEQYF.

DNA for the CDR3: TGTGCCACCAGCAGAGTAGGTAATCTGGATTCTGGGGCCAACGTCCTGACTTTC. As protein: CATSRVGNLDSGANVLTF. V gene TRBV15 combines with J gene TRBJ2-6; D is unresolved. The germline V gene encodes CDR1 LNHNV and CDR2 YYDKDF (reference sequence). This CDR3 is built from 18 residues. V was clipped by 1 base and J by 1 base, with 14 bases between them. The whole variable domain, remainder taken from reference TRBV15 and TRBJ2-6, is DAMVIQNPRYQVTQFGKPVTLSCSQTLNHNVMYWYQQKSSQAPKLLFHYYDKDFNNEADTPDNFQSRRPNTSFCFLDIRSPGLGDTAMYLCATSRVGNLDSGANVLTFGAGSRLTVL.

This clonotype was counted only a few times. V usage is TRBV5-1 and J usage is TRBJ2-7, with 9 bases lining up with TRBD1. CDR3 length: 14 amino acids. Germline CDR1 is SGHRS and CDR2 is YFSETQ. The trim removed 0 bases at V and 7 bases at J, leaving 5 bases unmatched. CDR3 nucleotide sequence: TGCGCCAGCAGCTTGGGGACAGGGGTACGAGAGCAGTACTTC. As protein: CASSLGTGVREQYF. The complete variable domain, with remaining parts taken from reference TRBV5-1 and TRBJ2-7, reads KAGVTQTPRYLIKTRGQQVTLSCSPISGHRSVSWYQQTPGQGLQFLFEYFSETQRNKGNFPGRFSGRQFSNSRSEMNVSTLELGDSALYLCASSLGTGVREQYFGPGTRLTVT.

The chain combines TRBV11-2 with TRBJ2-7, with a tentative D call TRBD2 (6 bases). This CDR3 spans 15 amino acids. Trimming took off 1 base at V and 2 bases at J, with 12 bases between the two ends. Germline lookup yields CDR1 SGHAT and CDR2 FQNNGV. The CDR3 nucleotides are TGTGCCAGCAGCTTAGTGGCGGGGAGCGCCTACGAGCAGTACTTC. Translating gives CASSLVAGSAYEQYF.

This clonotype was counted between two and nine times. The CDR3 loop reads CASSQLRSTSGNSYEQYF. CDR3 DNA: TGTGCCAGCAGCCAACTCCGATCGACTAGCGGGAACTCCTACGAGCAGTACTTC. V and J are TRBV4-2 and TRBJ2-7; 11 bases agree with TRBD2. Germline V gene sequence: CDR1 LGHNA, CDR2 YNFKEQ. The CDR3 spans 18 residues. V was clipped by 2 bases and J by 0 bases; unmatched bases: 9.

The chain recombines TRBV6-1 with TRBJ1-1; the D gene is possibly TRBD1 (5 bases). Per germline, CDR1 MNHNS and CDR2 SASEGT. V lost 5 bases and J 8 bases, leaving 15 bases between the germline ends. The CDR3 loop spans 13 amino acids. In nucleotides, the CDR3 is TGTGCCAGCAGTCTCGCAGGGTCTGGGGAAGCTTTCTTT. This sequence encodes CASSLAGSGEAFF.

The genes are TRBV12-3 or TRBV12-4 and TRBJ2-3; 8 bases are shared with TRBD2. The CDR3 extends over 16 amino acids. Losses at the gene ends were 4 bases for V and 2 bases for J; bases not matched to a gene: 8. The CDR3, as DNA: TGTGCCAGCAGTTACGGCGGGGGGCCGAACACAGATACGCAGTATTTT. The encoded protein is CASSYGGGPNTDTQYF.

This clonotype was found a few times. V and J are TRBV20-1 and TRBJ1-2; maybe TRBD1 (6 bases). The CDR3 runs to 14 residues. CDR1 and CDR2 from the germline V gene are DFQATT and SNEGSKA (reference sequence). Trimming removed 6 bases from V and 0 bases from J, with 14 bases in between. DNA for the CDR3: TGCAGTGCCGAGCAGGGGTCGACTAACTATGGCTACACCTTC. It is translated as CSAEQGSTNYGYTF.

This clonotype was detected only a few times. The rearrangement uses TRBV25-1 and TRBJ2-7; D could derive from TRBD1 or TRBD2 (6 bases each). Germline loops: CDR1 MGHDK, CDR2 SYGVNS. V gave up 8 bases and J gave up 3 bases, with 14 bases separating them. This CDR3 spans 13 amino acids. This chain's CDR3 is CASSERGDYEQYF. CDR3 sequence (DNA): TGTGCCAGCTCCGAGAGGGGGGACTACGAGCAGTACTTC.

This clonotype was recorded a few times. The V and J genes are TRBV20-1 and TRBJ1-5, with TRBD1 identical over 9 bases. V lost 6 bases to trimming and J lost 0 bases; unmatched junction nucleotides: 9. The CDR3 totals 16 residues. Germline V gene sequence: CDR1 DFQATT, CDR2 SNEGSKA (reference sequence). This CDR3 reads CSAAPGTGSSNQPQHF. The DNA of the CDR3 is TGCAGTGCGGCCCCCGGGACAGGGTCTAGCAATCAGCCCCAGCATTTT.